This T cell receptor (beta chain) was identified in a study of blood T cell repertoires in COVID-19. Using immunoSEQ multiplex PCR, the repertoire was profiled, and TCRdb retains in-frame clones only, with some absent. The table records under 300,000 clones, 75% to 90% of them present only once. Sequenced sample: PBMCs or T cells enriched from blood (not recorded which). The sequence was obtained from a woman aged 45-59 years who had recovered from COVID-19.

The CDR3, as DNA: TGCGCCAGCAGCTTCACTCCCACCGGGACAGGATTCAATCAGCCCCAGCATTTT. Encoded protein: CASSFTPTGTGFNQPQHF. This sequence joins TRBV5-1 and TRBJ1-5; 8 nucleotides line up with TRBD1. From germline, CDR1 is SGHRS and CDR2 YFSETQ. The V segment lost 2 bases and the J segment 3 bases; nucleotides outside the gene matches: 13. This CDR3 contains 18 residues.